A single sample is the source of the 21 T cell receptor beta chains below, sequenced in a study of tumor-infiltrating lymphocytes in primary liver carcinoma (dated by TCRdb to about 2017). RNA from unsorted whole blood was extracted with TRIzol reagent, and germline DNA was obtained with the DNeasy Blood & Tissue kit. The instrument given in TCRdb is Illumina HiSeq 2500. A constant-region primer and ProtoScript II reverse transcriptase were used to reverse-transcribe TCRbeta-specific cDNA from roughly 480 ng total RNA. Three nested multiplex PCR rounds, following a slightly modified ARM-PCR procedure, were used to build the TCRbeta libraries. Each of the first two PCR rounds ran for approximately 10 cycles using multiplex TRBV1-TRBV30 forward primers together with a Cbeta reverse primer. TCRdb reprocessed the public reads (quality trimming at Q25 with fastp, clone calling with MiXCR) and kept in-frame beta chains. Each CDR3 protein appears once, grouped with its most common genes and DNA. The sample table contains 300,000 to 400,000 distinct CDR3 sequences; only one count was recorded for 65% of them. About 8.4% of the sample is in the top ten clones.

The material sequenced was peripheral blood. The receptors originated from a man aged 35 to 55 with primary liver carcinoma and hepatitis B virus infection.

This clonotype occurred once. It may be a read error: a sequence one base away is much more abundant. As the CDR3 is not closed by the conserved phenylalanine or tryptophan, this likely results from a read error. The chain employs TRBV5-1 and TRBJ2-3; D is ambiguous. Trimming stripped 1 base from V and 5 bases from J, with 2 bases between. This CDR3 has 11 amino acids. From germline, CDR1 is SGHRS and CDR2 YFSETQ. CDR3 sequence reads: CASSLQDTQYL. In DNA form, the CDR3 reads TGCGCCAGCAGCTTGCAAGATACGCAGTATTTG.

In the case of this clonotype: A much larger clone lies a single base off, so this may be a read error. The V gene is TRBV4-2, the J gene TRBJ1-5; no reliable D call. The germline V gene encodes CDR1 LGHNA and CDR2 YNFKEQ. This CDR3 is built from 18 residues. V was clipped by 5 bases and J by 1 base, with 21 bases between them. CDR3 bases: TGTGCCAGCAGCGGCCAGGTTACTGCACGGTCAAGCAATCAGCCCCAGCATTTT. Amino acid sequence: CASSGQVTARSSNQPQHF.

Concerning this clonotype: A clone one base away is much larger, so this may be a read error. The conserved final phenylalanine or tryptophan is absent from the CDR3, which likely points to a read error. The DNA is left out, because the CDR3 cannot be placed on it with certainty; the CDR3 is given as TCRdb lists it. This chain connects TRBV6-1 to TRBJ2-1. From its first to its last residue, the CDR3 has 13 amino acids. In germline, CDR1 is MNHNS, CDR2 SASEGT. This CDR3 is CASSDRGLKHLHV.

In its sample, this clonotype was seen many times. The chain uses TRBV11-3 and TRBJ2-4, with a tentative D call TRBD2 (5 bases). V shed 0 bases and J shed 8 bases, with 8 bases lying between them. CDR3 length: 13 residues. Germline V gene sequence: CDR1 SGHNT, CDR2 YENEEA. The CDR3 DNA reads TGTGCCAGCAGCTTAGATAGGAGGTACATTCAGTACTTC. Translated: CASSLDRRYIQYF.

Notes on this clonotype: Lacking the conserved final phenylalanine or tryptophan, this CDR3 likely reflects a read error. This chain uses TRBV5-6 with TRBJ1-2, with D hard to call. CDR3 length equals 13 residues. Germline V lookup: CDR1 SGHDT, CDR2 YYEEEE. V lost 0 bases and J lost 8, with 11 bases in between. The CDR3 nucleotides are TGTGCCAGCAGCTTGGTGAGGGCGCGAGGCTACACCTTG. Encoded protein: CASSLVRARGYTL.

For this clonotype: This may come from a read error, since a much larger clone is one base off. The chain joins TRBV29-1 to TRBJ2-3; no clear D gene. The CDR3 length is 11 residues. The germline CDR1 and CDR2 sequences are SQVTM and ANQGSEA. The germline V and J ends were trimmed by 8 bases and 2 bases, with 8 bases remaining between them. The DNA for the CDR3 is TGCAGCCTGCCTTACACAGATACGCAGTATTTT. Translating gives CSLPYTDTQYF.

On this clonotype: A much more abundant neighbour one base away suggests this may be a read error. CDR3 loop: CDSSRVGVKLSF. CDR3 bases: TGTGACAGCAGCCGCGTGGGGGTCAAGCTTTCTTTT. The rearrangement joins TRBV6-5 to TRBJ1-1, with a weak D call TRBD1 (5 bases). The CDR3 spans 12 residues. Germline loops: CDR1 MNHEY, CDR2 SVGAGI.

This clonotype counts as medium-sized. The chain recombines TRBV12-3 or TRBV12-4 with TRBJ2-7, with a tentative D call TRBD1 (7 bases). V gave up 8 bases and J gave up 3 bases, with 17 bases separating them. The CDR3 runs 14 residues. CDR3: CASAKGGQFYEQYF. Written as DNA, the CDR3 is TGTGCCAGCGCCAAGGGGGGACAGTTCTACGAGCAGTACTTC.

To note about this clonotype: Here the CDR3 omits its conserved ending phenylalanine or tryptophan, so a read error is the likely source. The gene calls are TRBV11-2 and TRBJ2-7, with 12 bases fitting TRBD2. This CDR3 contains 18 residues. Germline V gene lookup returns CDR1 SGHAT and CDR2 FQNNGV. CDR3 nucleotide sequence: TGTTCCAGCAGCTTAGAGAGCCTAGCGGGAGGGTTTGCCTACGAGCAGTACTTA. Its protein product is CSSSLESLAGGFAYEQYL.

This chain links TRBV7-9 with TRBJ2-3, with D perhaps assigned TRBD1 or TRBD2 (5 bases each). This CDR3 spans 14 amino acids. Looked up from germline, CDR1 is SEHNR and CDR2 is FQNEAQ (reference sequence). V shed 4 bases and J shed 2 bases, with 10 bases lying between them. CDR3 nucleotides: TGTGCCAGCAGCTGGGACGGATACACAGATACGCAGTATTTT. Translating gives CASSWDGYTDTQYF.

The chain joins TRBV11-2 to TRBJ1-1; maybe TRBD1 (5 bases). CDR1 is SGHAT and CDR2 is FQNNGV in the germline V gene. The CDR3 length is 13 residues. CDR3 DNA: TGTGATAGCAGCCGCACGGGGGGCACTGAAGCTTTCTTT. This translates into CDSSRTGGTEAFF.

In regard to this clonotype: A single base separates this from a much larger clone, so it may be a read error. Since the CDR3 does not end with the conserved phenylalanine or tryptophan, this likely comes from a read error. The chain combines TRBV7-8 with TRBJ2-1; 14 nucleotides line up with TRBD2. The CDR3 spans 17 residues. Germline CDR1 and CDR2: SGHVS and FQNEAQ. Unmatched junction bases numbered 5, after V lost 6 bases and J lost 1 base. Here the CDR3 DNA reads TGTGCCAGCAGTCAGGGACTAGCGGGGGAGTCCTACAATGAGCAGTTCTTA. Its translation is CASSQGLAGESYNEQFL.

Regarding this clonotype: A much larger clone sits a single nucleotide away, making a read error possible. It is likely a read error, because the conserved phenylalanine at the end of the CDR3 is missing. Because the CDR3's place on the DNA is in doubt, the DNA is left out and the CDR3 is given as listed by TCRdb. The V and J genes are TRBV4-1 and TRBJ2-1; whether TRBD1, the table's D call, matches the DNA was not checked. Germline-derived CDR1 and CDR2 are MGHRA and YSYEKL. The CDR3 adds up to 12 amino acids, both ends counted. Here the CDR3 reads CASSQEDRALVI.

This clonotype was counted between two and nine times. The V and J genes are TRBV30 and TRBJ2-2; D is ambiguous. Germline loops: CDR1 GTSNPN, CDR2 SVGIG (reference sequence). Trimming took off 7 bases at V and 0 bases at J, with 15 bases between the two ends. The CDR3 covers 15 residues. The CDR3 is CASSDFQANTGELFF. The DNA of the CDR3 is TGTGCCTCCTCCGACTTCCAGGCGAACACCGGGGAGCTGTTTTTT.

This clonotype has just a few counts. One junction end disagrees with the germline gene, perhaps due to a read error. The V call is TRBV5-1, the J call TRBJ2-7; D is perhaps TRBD2 (6 bases). The CDR3 has 14 residues. The germline V gene encodes CDR1 SGHRS and CDR2 YFSETQ. CDR3 sequence reads: CASSFGGAWDEQYF. CDR3 bases: TGTGCCAGCAGCTTCGGGGGAGCGTGGGACGAGCAGTACTTC.

In its sample, this clonotype was seen a few times. A much bigger clone sits one base away, suggesting this may be a read error. The J gene is TRBJ1-1, the V gene TRBV29-1; D is undetermined. Germline lookup yields CDR1 SQVTM and CDR2 ANQGSEA. The CDR3 loop spans 13 amino acids. The ends were cut back, 1 base at V and 4 bases at J, with 10 bases in the middle. In DNA form, the CDR3 reads TGCAGCGTTGAAGGAACCGCGAGCACTGAAGCTTTCTTT. This gives the protein CSVEGTASTEAFF.

This clonotype was seen at least ten times. The rearrangement uses TRBV6-1 and TRBJ2-2; D perhaps matches TRBD2 (6 bases). Per the germline V gene, CDR1 is MNHNS and CDR2 is SASEGT. The CDR3 consists of 12 residues. Trimming left V 4 bases short and J 11 bases short, with 11 bases between. CDR3 in amino acids: CASSGDWGELFF. The CDR3 nucleotides read TGTGCCAGCAGTGGGGACTGGGGAGAGCTGTTTTTT.

This clonotype showed up many times. The chain joins TRBV4-2 to TRBJ1-1; D is possibly TRBD1 (6 bases). Trimming took off 0 bases at V and 8 bases at J, with 10 bases between the two ends. The germline CDR1 and CDR2 sequences are LGHNA and YNFKEQ. The length of the CDR3 is 13 residues. CDR3 DNA sequence: TGTGCCAGCAGCCAAGATGTTCAGGGGGAAGCTTTCTTT. Its protein is CASSQDVQGEAFF.

As concerns this clonotype: This may be a read error, as it is one base from a much larger clone. The chain links TRBV4-3 to TRBJ2-3; TRBD2 agrees at 9 bases. The CDR3 contains 16 residues. From germline, CDR1 is LGHNA and CDR2 YSLEER. Written as DNA, the CDR3 is TGCGCCATCAGCCAAGGGTCTAGCGGGATCTCAGATACGCAGTATTTT. This codes for CAISQGSSGISDTQYF.

This clonotype has a count of ten or more. The chain carries TRBV4-3 and TRBJ2-1; a possible D gene is TRBD2 (7 bases). Germline values: CDR1 LGHNA, CDR2 YSLEER. CDR3 length: 16 amino acids. V shed 4 bases and J shed 5 bases, with 18 bases lying between them. CDR3 DNA sequence: TGCGCCAGCAGCCGAGAGGGGGAGGGCCTAGACAATGAGCAGTTCTTC. Translated: CASSREGEGLDNEQFF.

This clonotype was counted only a few times. The chain carries TRBV7-9 and TRBJ2-7; 10 positions agree with TRBD2. The CDR3 loop spans 17 amino acids. The germline V gene has CDR1 SEHNR and CDR2 FQNEAQ (reference sequence). J gave up 0 bases and V 5 bases, and 10 bases lay outside the gene matches. The CDR3 reads CASSPRRQREGSYEQYF. The CDR3 region has the DNA TGTGCCAGCAGCCCACGCCGGCAGCGGGAGGGCTCCTACGAGCAGTACTTC.